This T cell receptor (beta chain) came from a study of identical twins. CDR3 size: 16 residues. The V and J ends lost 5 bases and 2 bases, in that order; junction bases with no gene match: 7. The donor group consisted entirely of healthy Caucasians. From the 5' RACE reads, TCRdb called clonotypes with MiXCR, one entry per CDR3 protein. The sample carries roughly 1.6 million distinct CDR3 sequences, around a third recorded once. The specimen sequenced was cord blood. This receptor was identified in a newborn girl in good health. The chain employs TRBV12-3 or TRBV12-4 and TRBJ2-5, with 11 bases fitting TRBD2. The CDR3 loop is CASSSRLAGNQETQYF. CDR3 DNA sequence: TGTGCCAGCAGTAGCCGACTAGCGGGGAATCAAGAGACCCAGTACTTC.